This T cell receptor (beta chain) derives from a study of blood T cell repertoires in COVID-19. Study background: Collection of acute and convalescent COVID-19 samples took place in the United States, Italy and Spain. T cells, B-cell-depleted T cells, or PBMCs provided the cDNA or gDNA that served as material.

Germline values: CDR1 SEHNR, CDR2 FQNEAQ (reference sequence). This CDR3 has 14 residues. V was cut by 2 bases and J by 5 bases, with 9 bases left in between. Per the study methods: Counts of nucleated cells, estimated from reference gene primer amplification, were obtained. The repertoire was sequenced with immunoSEQ multiplex PCR; TCRdb's copy has only in-frame clones and lacks some. V and J calls and clone size are those listed in that table; D and trimming were worked out from the DNA. The repertoire holds around 140,000 clones, with roughly 80% as singletons. The rearrangement uses TRBV7-9 and TRBJ1-4; no firm D call. The sequence was collected from a man between 70 and 80 years old who had recovered from COVID-19. The specimen sequenced was peripheral blood. The CDR3 spells CASSLHGINEKLFF. The CDR3 DNA is TGTGCCAGCAGCTTACACGGGATAAATGAAAAACTGTTTTTT.